This entry lists 9 T cell receptor beta chains sequenced from one sample in a study of early T cells in non-severe SARS-CoV-2 infection. TCRdb used MiXCR to reprocess the 5' RACE reads, holding one entry per CDR3 protein. This sample has approximately 39,000 distinct CDR3 sequences, with roughly 4.4% found just once. Sequencing was performed on whole blood. These TCRs come from an adult who was a healthcare worker with PCR-confirmed SARS-CoV-2 infection or an uninfected control (not recorded which).

The sample holds many counts of this clonotype. The rearrangement uses TRBV29-1 and TRBJ2-3; TRBD1 agrees at 7 bases. CDR3 length: 13 amino acids. V dropped 0 bases and J dropped 8; count of bases not matched to a gene: 5. In germline, CDR1 is SQVTM, CDR2 ANQGSEA. CDR3 nucleotides: TGCAGCGTTGAAGAGGGGCAGGGGGTTACGCAGTATTTT. It translates to CSVEEGQGVTQYF.

There are a few counts of this clonotype. The rearrangement links TRBV5-6 to TRBJ1-1; no firm D call. V was cut by 2 bases and J by 6 bases, with 11 bases left in between. The CDR3 has 13 amino acids. From germline, CDR1 is SGHDT and CDR2 YYEEEE. The CDR3 is CASSLTADAEAFF. The CDR3 nucleotides read TGTGCCAGCAGCTTAACAGCGGACGCTGAAGCTTTCTTT. Combining the CDR3 with reference TRBV5-6 and TRBJ1-1 gives the whole variable domain DAGVTQSPTHLIKTRGQQVTLRCSPKSGHDTVSWYQQALGQGPQFIFQYYEEEERQRGNFPDRFSGHQFPNYSSELNVNALLLGDSALYLCASSLTADAEAFFGQGTRLTVV.

This clonotype was detected ten times or more. The chain has TRBV29-1 and TRBJ1-1; unclear D gene. The CDR3 contains 9 residues. Trimming shortened V by 7 bases and J by 3 bases, and 3 bases separated the two germline ends. The germline V gene encodes CDR1 SQVTM and CDR2 ANQGSEA. CDR3 in amino acids: CSADTEAFF. CDR3 in DNA: TGCAGCGCGGACACTGAAGCTTTCTTT.

This clonotype was seen ten or more times. This sequence joins TRBV29-1 and TRBJ1-1; D is uncertain. CDR1 is SQVTM, CDR2 ANQGSEA, per germline. Trimming removed 3 bases at V and 11 bases at J, with 10 bases between. CDR3 length: 10 residues. CDR3 bases: TGCAGCGTTGATTGGCCCCACGCTTTCTTT. It specifies CSVDWPHAFF.

The chain carries TRBV27 and TRBJ2-7; the D is unclear. The ends were cut back, 0 bases at V and 4 bases at J, with 13 bases in the middle. The CDR3 spans 15 residues. Germline-derived CDR1 and CDR2 are MNHEY and SMNVEV (reference sequence). The CDR3 protein is CASSLSGSLWYEQYF. CDR3 DNA sequence: TGTGCCAGCAGTTTATCAGGGTCCCTCTGGTACGAGCAGTACTTC.

This clonotype came up many times. The chain couples TRBV6-1 to TRBJ2-7; 8 bases are shared with TRBD1. V was clipped by 2 bases and J by 1 base; unmatched bases: 4. Germline V gene lookup returns CDR1 MNHNS and CDR2 SASEGT. The CDR3 totals 15 residues. CDR3: CASSEITGGSYEQYF. The CDR3 nucleotides read TGTGCCAGCAGTGAAATCACAGGGGGGTCCTACGAGCAGTACTTC.

This clonotype occurred a few times. The rearrangement joins TRBV4-1 to TRBJ2-7, with 12 bases identical to TRBD2. Germline-derived CDR1 and CDR2 are MGHRA and YSYEKL. J lost 1 base, V lost 0 bases, and 7 bases had no gene match. The CDR3 is 18 residues long. CDR3 sequence: CASSQDLLAGGRSYEQYF. The DNA for the CDR3 is TGCGCCAGCAGCCAAGATCTACTAGCGGGGGGCAGATCCTACGAGCAGTACTTC.

This clonotype has ten or more counts. The chain uses TRBV27 and TRBJ2-2; possibly TRBD2 for D (6 bases). Between the trimmed V and J ends, which lost 6 bases and 6 bases, there was a span of 23 bases. The germline gives CDR1 MNHEY, CDR2 SMNVEV (reference sequence). CDR3 length: 17 amino acids. CDR3 sequence reads: CASRLGGDPRSSGELFF. The CDR3 DNA is TGTGCCAGCAGACTGGGCGGGGACCCCCGTTCATCCGGGGAGCTGTTTTTT.

This clonotype was counted at least ten times. The V call is TRBV20-1, the J call TRBJ2-3; D might be TRBD1 or TRBD2, each matching 5 bases. The V gene's germline CDR1 is DFQATT and CDR2 SNEGSKA (reference sequence). V gave up 5 bases and J gave up 2 bases, with 17 bases separating them. The CDR3 consists of 15 residues. CDR3 sequence reads: CSAPGPTRSTDTQYF. CDR3 DNA: TGCAGTGCTCCGGGACCCACCCGGTCCACAGATACGCAGTATTTT.